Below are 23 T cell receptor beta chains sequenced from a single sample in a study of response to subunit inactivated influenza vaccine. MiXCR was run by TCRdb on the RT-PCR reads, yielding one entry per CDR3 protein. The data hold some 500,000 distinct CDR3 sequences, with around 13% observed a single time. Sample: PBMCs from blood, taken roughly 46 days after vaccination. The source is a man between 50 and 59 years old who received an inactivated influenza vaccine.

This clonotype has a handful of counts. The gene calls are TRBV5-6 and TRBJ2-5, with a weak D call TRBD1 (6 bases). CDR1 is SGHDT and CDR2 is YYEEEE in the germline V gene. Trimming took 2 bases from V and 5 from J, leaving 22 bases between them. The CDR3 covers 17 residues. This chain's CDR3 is CASSFGQRGSWRETQYF. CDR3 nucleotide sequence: TGTGCCAGCAGCTTCGGACAGCGAGGGTCATGGAGGGAGACCCAGTACTTC.

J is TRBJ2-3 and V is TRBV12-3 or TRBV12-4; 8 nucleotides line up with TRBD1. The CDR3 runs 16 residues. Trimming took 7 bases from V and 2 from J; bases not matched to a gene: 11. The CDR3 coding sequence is TGTGCCAGCACTCATGGCAGGACAGGGCCCACAGATACGCAGTATTTT. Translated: CASTHGRTGPTDTQYF.

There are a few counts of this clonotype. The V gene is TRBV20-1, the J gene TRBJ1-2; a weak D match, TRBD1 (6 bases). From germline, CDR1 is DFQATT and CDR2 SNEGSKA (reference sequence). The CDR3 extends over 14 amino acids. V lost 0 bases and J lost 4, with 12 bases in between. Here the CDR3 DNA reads TGCAGTGCTAGAGATTTCAGGGGATTCTATGGCTACACCTTC. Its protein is CSARDFRGFYGYTF.

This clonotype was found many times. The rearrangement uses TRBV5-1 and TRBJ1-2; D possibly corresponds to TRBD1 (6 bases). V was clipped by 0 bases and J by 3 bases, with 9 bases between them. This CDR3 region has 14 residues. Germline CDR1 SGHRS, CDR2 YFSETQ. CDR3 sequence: CASSLGAGDYGYTF. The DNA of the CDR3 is TGCGCCAGCAGCTTGGGCGCAGGGGACTATGGCTACACCTTC.

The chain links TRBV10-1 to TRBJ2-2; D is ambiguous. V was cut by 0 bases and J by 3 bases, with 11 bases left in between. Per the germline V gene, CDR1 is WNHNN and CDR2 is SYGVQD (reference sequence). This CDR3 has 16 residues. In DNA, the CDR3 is TGCGCCAGCAGTGAGTCTCTAGGGCAATACACCGGGGAGCTGTTTTTT. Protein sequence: CASSESLGQYTGELFF.

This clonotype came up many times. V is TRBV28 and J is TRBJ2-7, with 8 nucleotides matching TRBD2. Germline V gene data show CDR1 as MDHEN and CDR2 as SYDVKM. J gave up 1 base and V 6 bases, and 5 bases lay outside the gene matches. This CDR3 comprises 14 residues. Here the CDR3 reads CASRPGGSSYEQYF. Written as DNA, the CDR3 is TGTGCCAGCAGGCCGGGGGGGTCTTCCTACGAGCAGTACTTC.

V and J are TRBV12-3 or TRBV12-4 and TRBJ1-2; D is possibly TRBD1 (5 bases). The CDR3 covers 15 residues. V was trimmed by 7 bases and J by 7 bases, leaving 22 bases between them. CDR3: CASTHDPVGGGGYTF. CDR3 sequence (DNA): TGTGCCAGCACTCATGACCCCGTCGGGGGGGGTGGCTACACCTTC.

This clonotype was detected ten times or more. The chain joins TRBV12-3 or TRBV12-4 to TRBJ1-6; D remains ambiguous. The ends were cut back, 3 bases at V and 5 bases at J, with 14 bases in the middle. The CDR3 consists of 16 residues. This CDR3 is CASSLKGFVNNSPLHF. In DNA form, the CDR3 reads TGTGCCAGCAGTTTGAAGGGTTTTGTCAATAATTCACCCCTCCACTTT.

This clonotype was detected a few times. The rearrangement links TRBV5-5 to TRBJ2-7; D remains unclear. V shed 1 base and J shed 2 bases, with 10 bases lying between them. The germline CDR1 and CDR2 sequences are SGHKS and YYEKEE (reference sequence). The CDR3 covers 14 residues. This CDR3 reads CASSLSPDPYEQYF. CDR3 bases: TGTGCCAGCAGCTTGAGTCCGGACCCCTACGAGCAGTACTTC.

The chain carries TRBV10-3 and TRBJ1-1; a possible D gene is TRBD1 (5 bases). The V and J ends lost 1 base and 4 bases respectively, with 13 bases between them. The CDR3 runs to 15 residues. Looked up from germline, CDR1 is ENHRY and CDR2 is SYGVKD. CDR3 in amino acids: CAISEFGARGTEAFF. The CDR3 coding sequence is TGTGCCATCAGTGAGTTTGGGGCGCGGGGCACTGAAGCTTTCTTT.

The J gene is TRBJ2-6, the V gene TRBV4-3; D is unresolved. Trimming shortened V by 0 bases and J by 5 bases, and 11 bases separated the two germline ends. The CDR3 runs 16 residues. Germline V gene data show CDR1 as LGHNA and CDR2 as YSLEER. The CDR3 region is CASSQDGFGRANVLTF. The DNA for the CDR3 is TGCGCCAGCAGCCAAGATGGGTTCGGAAGGGCCAACGTCCTGACTTTC.

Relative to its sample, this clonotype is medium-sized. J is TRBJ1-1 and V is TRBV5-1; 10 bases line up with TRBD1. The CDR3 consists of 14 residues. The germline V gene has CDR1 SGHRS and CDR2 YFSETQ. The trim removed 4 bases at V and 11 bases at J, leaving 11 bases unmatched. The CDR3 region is CASSNRDRGLGAFF. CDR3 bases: TGCGCCAGCAGCAACCGGGACAGGGGACTGGGGGCTTTCTTT.

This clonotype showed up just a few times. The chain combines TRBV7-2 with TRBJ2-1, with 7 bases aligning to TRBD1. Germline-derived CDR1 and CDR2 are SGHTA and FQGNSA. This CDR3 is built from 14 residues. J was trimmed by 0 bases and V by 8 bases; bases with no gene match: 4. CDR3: CASGQVSSYNEQFF. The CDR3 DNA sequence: TGTGCCAGCGGACAGGTAAGCTCCTACAATGAGCAGTTCTTC.

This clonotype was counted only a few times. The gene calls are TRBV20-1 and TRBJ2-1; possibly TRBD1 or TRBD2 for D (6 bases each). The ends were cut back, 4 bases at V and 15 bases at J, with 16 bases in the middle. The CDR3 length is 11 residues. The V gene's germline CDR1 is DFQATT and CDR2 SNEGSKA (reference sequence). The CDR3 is CSAKYGGLMFF. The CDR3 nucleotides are TGCAGTGCTAAATACGGGGGCCTTATGTTCTTC.

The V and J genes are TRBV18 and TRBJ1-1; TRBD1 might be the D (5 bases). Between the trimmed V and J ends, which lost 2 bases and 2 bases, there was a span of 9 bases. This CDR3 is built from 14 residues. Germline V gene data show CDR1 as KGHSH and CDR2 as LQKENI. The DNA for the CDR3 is TGTGCCAGCTCACCATCAGGGTTAAACACTGAAGCTTTCTTT. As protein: CASSPSGLNTEAFF.

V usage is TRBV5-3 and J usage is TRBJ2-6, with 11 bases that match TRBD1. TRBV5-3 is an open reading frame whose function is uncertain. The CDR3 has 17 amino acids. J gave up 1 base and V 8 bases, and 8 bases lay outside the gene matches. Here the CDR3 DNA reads TGTGCCAGCGGGGACAGGGGGAGGAGGTCTGGGGCCAACGTCCTGACTTTC. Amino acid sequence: CASGDRGRRSGANVLTF.

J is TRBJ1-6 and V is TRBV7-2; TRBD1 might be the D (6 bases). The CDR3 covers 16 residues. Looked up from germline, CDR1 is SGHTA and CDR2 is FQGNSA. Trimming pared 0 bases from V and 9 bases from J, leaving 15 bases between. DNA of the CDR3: TGTGCCAGCAGCTTAGCTTGGGGCAGGGGTTCTTCACCCCTCCACTTT. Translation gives CASSLAWGRGSSPLHF.

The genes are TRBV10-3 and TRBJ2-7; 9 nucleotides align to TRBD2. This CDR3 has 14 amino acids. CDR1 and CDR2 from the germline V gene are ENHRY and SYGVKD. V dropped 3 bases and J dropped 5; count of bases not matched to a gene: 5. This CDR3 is CAISDGGRAHEQYF. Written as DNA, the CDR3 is TGTGCCATCAGTGACGGCGGGAGGGCCCACGAGCAGTACTTC.

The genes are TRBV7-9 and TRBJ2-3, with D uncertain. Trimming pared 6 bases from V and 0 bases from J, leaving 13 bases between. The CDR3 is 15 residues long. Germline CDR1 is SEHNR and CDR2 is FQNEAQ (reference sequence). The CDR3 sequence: CASSPLPGSTDTQYF. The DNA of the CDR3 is TGTGCCAGCAGTCCGCTCCCCGGGAGCACAGATACGCAGTATTTT.

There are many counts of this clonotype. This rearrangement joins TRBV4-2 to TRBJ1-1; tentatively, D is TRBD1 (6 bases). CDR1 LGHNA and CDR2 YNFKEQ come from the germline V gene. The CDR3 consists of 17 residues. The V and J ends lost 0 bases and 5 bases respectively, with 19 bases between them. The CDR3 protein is CASSQESGQLEGTEAFF. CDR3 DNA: TGTGCCAGCAGCCAAGAAAGTGGACAGCTCGAAGGGACTGAAGCTTTCTTT.

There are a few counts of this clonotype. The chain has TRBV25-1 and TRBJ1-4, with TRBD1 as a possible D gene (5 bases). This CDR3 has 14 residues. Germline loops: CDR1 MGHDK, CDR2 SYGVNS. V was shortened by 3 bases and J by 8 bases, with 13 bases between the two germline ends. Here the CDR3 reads CASSDPVWGEKLFF. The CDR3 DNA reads TGTGCCAGCAGTGACCCGGTCTGGGGCGAAAAACTGTTTTTT.

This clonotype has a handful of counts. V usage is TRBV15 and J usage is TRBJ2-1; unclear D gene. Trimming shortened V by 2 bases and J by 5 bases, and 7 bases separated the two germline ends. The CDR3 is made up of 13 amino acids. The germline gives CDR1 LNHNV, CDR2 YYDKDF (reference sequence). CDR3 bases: TGTGCCACCAGCAGATCTAGGGACAATGAGCAGTTCTTC. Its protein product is CATSRSRDNEQFF.

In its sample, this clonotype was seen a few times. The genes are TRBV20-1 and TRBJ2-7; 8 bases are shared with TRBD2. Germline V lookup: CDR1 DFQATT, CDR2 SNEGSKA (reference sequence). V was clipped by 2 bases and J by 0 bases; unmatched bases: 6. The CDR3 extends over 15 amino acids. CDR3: CSARRRGVSSYEQYF. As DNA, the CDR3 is TGCAGTGCTAGACGGCGGGGGGTAAGCTCCTACGAGCAGTACTTC.